This T cell receptor (beta chain) was captured by sequencing in a study of blood T cells in healthy people across ages. Primers used in a second PCR of roughly 6 to 11 cycles were a sample-barcoded 5' primer and a J-beta primer mix. Carrying 12 random nucleotides, a template-switch adaptor labeled each individual cDNA molecule. Via MiXCR, TCRdb re-called the 5' RACE reads, giving one row per CDR3 protein. The data contain about 560,000 distinct CDR3 sequences, about 27% of them singletons. The CDR3 is made up of 13 amino acids. Trimming cost V 7 bases and J 0 bases, with 12 bases left between them. In germline, CDR1 is SQVTM, CDR2 ANQGSEA. Every sample yielded at least 6.5 million isolated PBMCs. This clonotype was detected once. The same sample was also used in a study of T cells of mothers and their children. That source adds: Related mother-child pairs showed slightly higher but non-significant overlap than unrelated pairs. Across the analysis, no persistent microchimeric T cell clones were detected.

This TCR was recovered from a boy between 2 and 15 years old in good health. V gene TRBV29-1 combines with J gene TRBJ1-1; D call uncertain. Sequenced material: blood. The CDR3 DNA is TGCAGCGCCATCTTTGACATGAACACTGAAGCTTTCTTT. As protein: CSAIFDMNTEAFF.